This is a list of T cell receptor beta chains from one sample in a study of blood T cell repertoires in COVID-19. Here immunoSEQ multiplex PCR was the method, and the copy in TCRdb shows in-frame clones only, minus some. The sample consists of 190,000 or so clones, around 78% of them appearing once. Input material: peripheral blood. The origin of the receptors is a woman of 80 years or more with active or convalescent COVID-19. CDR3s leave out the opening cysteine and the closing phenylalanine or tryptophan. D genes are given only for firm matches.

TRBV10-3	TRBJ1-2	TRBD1	AISTDRGDYGYT
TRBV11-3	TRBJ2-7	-	ASSLGGPGYEQY
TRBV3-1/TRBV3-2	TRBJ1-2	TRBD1	ASSQLTDRGKNGYT
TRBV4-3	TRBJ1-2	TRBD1	ASSQPQGASGGYT
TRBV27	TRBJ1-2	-	ASSLSGWGYT
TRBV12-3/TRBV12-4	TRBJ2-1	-	ASNDRGAIEQF
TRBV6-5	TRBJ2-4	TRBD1	ASTPPNRGSNIQY
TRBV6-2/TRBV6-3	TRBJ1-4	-	ASSYSQVGEKLF
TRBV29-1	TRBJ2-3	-	SVDRRSTDTQY
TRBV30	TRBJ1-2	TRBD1	AWSETGGYGYT
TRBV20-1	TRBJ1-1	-	SARRAGEAF
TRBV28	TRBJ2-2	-	ASVGPGELF
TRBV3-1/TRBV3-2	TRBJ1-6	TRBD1	ASSGQGNSPLH
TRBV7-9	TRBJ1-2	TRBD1	ASTPRTGSNT
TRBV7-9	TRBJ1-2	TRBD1	ASSLVGTGHGYT
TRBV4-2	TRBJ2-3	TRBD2	ASSQGAGGTDTQY
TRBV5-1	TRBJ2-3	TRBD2	ASSSRLAGGPGADTQY
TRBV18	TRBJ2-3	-	ASSPYGTQDTSTDTQY
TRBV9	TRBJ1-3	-	ASSVEQGQNTIY
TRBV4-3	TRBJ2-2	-	ASSIQSVNTGELF
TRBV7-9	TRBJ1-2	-	ASSPLSRNYGYT
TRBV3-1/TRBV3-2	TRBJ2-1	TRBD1	ASSQGVQDRGTEQF
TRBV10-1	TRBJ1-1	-	ASSSGMNTEAF
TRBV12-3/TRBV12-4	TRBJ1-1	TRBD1	ASNPGQGAAF
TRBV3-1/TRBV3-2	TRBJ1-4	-	ATNRNNEKLF
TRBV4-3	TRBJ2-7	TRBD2	ASSQGLAGGHPYEQY
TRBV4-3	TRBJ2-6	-	ASSQRRSSGANVLT
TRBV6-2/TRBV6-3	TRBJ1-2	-	ASSYVGAVSFGYT
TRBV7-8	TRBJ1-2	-	ASSLAHYSGDYGYT
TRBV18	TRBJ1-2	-	ASSPTTNYGYT
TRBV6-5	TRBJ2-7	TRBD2	ASSRGGALYEQY
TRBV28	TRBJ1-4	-	ASSLWGGQNEKLF
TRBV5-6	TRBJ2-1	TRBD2	ASSPWGKLSGNNEQF
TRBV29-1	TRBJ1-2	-	SVEDGGGT
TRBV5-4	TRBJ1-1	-	ASSLTGVGTEAF
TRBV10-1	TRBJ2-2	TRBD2	ASSEGTINTGELF
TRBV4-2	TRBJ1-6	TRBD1	ASSQDRVSSPLH
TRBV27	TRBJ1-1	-	ASSLWAGARTEAF
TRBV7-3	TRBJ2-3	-	ASSLDGGNTQY
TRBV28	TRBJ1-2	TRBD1	ASSSGSGQGAGGYT
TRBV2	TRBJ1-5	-	ASSAQDNQPQH
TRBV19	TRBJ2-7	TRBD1	ASSKGQGREQY
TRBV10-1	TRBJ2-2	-	ASSEWGLNTGELF
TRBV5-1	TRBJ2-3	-	ASSLGGGYTDTQY
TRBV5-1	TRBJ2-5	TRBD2	ASSLGGGNQETQY
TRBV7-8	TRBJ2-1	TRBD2	ASSLPAGGGAYNEQF
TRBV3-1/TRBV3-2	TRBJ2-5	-	ASSPLGAEGTQY
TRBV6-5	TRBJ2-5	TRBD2	ASSYRLAGEETQY
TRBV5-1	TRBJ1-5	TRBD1	ASSITGGNQPQH
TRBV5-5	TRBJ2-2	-	ASTLGHSNTGELF
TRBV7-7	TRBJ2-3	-	ASSLMPSGTDTQY
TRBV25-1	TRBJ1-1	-	GGTEAF
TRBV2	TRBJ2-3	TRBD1	ASILTGGWDTQY
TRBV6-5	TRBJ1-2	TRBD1	ASSYSLVTGYHGYT
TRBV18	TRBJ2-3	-	ASPPYTDTQY